The 21 T cell receptor beta chains given below trace back to one sample, sequenced in a study of response to subunit inactivated influenza vaccine. In TCRdb, the RT-PCR reads were re-called with MiXCR into one record per CDR3 protein. This table holds some 500,000 distinct CDR3 sequences, approximately 24% found once. Specimen: CD4+ T cells sorted from PBMCs, collected about 5 days after vaccination. These receptors were collected from a man aged 45 to 65 who received an inactivated influenza vaccine.

The table lists this clonotype with a few counts. The V call is TRBV12-3 or TRBV12-4, the J call TRBJ2-1, with a possible D match to TRBD1 (5 bases). CDR3 length equals 17 residues. V dropped 8 bases and J dropped 1 base, with 21 bases sitting between them. The DNA of the CDR3 is TGTGCCAGCTCCAACCTGGGGCCCCCGAAGTCCTACAATGAGCAGTTCTTC. Translated, it gives CASSNLGPPKSYNEQFF.

Only a few counts were recorded for this clonotype. The CDR3 DNA sequence: TGTGCCAGCAGCTTAGCTCCTCGGGGACCCTACGAGCAGTACTTC. This sequence encodes CASSLAPRGPYEQYF. The gene calls are TRBV5-5 and TRBJ2-7; perhaps D is TRBD1 or TRBD2 (5 bases each). The CDR3 runs to 15 residues. Trimming shortened V by 2 bases and J by 2 bases, and 14 bases separated the two germline ends. Germline CDR1 SGHKS, CDR2 YYEKEE (reference sequence). The full variable domain, in which reference TRBV5-5 and TRBJ2-7 provide the parts outside the CDR3, is DAGVTQSPTHLIKTRGQQVTLRCSPISGHKSVSWYQQVLGQGPQFIFQYYEKEERGRGNFPDRFSARQFPNYSSELNVNALLLGDSALYLCASSLAPRGPYEQYFGPGTRLTVT.

The rearrangement joins TRBV11-1 to TRBJ2-3, with D unresolved. The germline V gene has CDR1 SGHAT and CDR2 FQDESV (reference sequence). CDR3 length: 18 residues. Trimming pared 3 bases from V and 2 bases from J, leaving 21 bases between. The CDR3 DNA reads TGTGCCAGCAGCTTGTCTCAGCGCGCTCAGCAGCTCACAGATACGCAGTATTTT. Residues: CASSLSQRAQQLTDTQYF. Supplemented by reference TRBV11-1 and TRBJ2-3, the full variable domain reads EAEVAQSPRYKITEKSQAVAFWCDPISGHATLYWYRQILGQGPELLVQFQDESVVDDSQLPKDRFSAERLKGVDSTLKIQPAELGDSAMYLCASSLSQRAQQLTDTQYFGPGTRLTVL.

The gene calls are TRBV6-5 and TRBJ2-5, with unresolved D. V dropped 0 bases and J dropped 2 bases, with 7 bases sitting between them. The V gene's germline CDR1 is MNHEY and CDR2 SVGAGI. The CDR3 sequence is 14 residues long. The CDR3 protein is CASSYSNRQETQYF. The CDR3 bases are TGTGCCAGCAGTTACTCGAACAGACAAGAGACCCAGTACTTC.

CDR3 region: CASTPQYF. The CDR3 DNA follows: TGTGCCAGCACGCCCCAGTACTTC. This chain joins TRBV2 and TRBJ2-5; D uncertain. The CDR3 runs 8 residues. Germline CDR1 is SNHLY and CDR2 is FYNNEI. Trimming took 7 bases from V and 9 from J, leaving 3 bases between them.

This clonotype has ten or more counts. The rearrangement links TRBV6-5 to TRBJ1-1; D is uncertain. The germline V gene has CDR1 MNHEY and CDR2 SVGAGI. The CDR3 loop spans 13 amino acids. Trimming took 0 bases from V and 0 from J, leaving 2 bases between them. CDR3 sequence (DNA): TGTGCCAGCAGTTACTCTCTGAACACTGAAGCTTTCTTT. Protein: CASSYSLNTEAFF.

This clonotype showed up just a few times. This chain links TRBV27 with TRBJ2-6; D gene ambiguous. V shed 0 bases and J shed 4 bases, with 4 bases lying between them. This CDR3 has 14 residues. Per germline, CDR1 MNHEY and CDR2 SMNVEV (reference sequence). The DNA for the CDR3 is TGTGCCAGCAGTTTATCGACCGGGGCCAACGTCCTGACTTTC. Translated, it gives CASSLSTGANVLTF.

The V call is TRBV7-2, the J call TRBJ1-5; 8 bases are shared with TRBD1. The V and J ends lost 5 bases and 0 bases, in that order; junction bases with no gene match: 3. The V gene's germline CDR1 is SGHTA and CDR2 FQGNSA. This CDR3 has 15 residues. The CDR3 nucleotides are TGTGCCAGCAGCGACAGGGGTTATAGCAATCAGCCCCAGCATTTT. The encoded protein is CASSDRGYSNQPQHF. Based on the CDR3 plus reference TRBV7-2 and TRBJ1-5, the full variable domain is GAGVSQSPSNKVTEKGKDVELRCDPISGHTALYWYRQSLGQGLEFLIYFQGNSAPDKSGLPSDRFSAERTGGSVSTLTIQRTQQEDSAVYLCASSDRGYSNQPQHFGDGTRLSIL.

The chain is built from TRBV10-3 and TRBJ2-1; TRBD1 aligns across 11 bases. The CDR3 has 15 residues. Trimming at V came to 6 bases and at J to 2 bases, leaving 3 bases not matched to a gene. Germline CDR1 reads ENHRY; CDR2 reads SYGVKD. The CDR3 coding sequence is TGTGCCATCAGGGGGGGACAGGGGGCCTACAATGAGCAGTTCTTC. It yields the protein CAIRGGQGAYNEQFF.

The J gene is TRBJ1-1, the V gene TRBV6-5; D unresolved. The germline V and J ends were trimmed by 2 bases and 0 bases, with 7 bases remaining between them. The CDR3 totals 14 residues. The V gene's germline CDR1 is MNHEY and CDR2 SVGAGI. Written as DNA, the CDR3 is TGTGCCAGCAGTTACCAGAACATGAACACTGAAGCTTTCTTT. Translated: CASSYQNMNTEAFF.

This chain connects TRBV25-1 to TRBJ1-2; D possibly corresponds to TRBD1 (6 bases). The V gene lost 6 bases and the J gene lost 2 bases, with 13 bases spanning the gap. Germline CDR1 reads MGHDK; CDR2 reads SYGVNS. CDR3 length equals 14 residues. The CDR3 DNA is TGTGCCAGCAGAGGCGCAGGGGAGAACTATGGCTACACCTTC. Protein: CASRGAGENYGYTF.

In its sample, this clonotype was seen many times. This rearrangement joins TRBV10-3 to TRBJ2-1; D gene unclear. CDR1 is ENHRY and CDR2 is SYGVKD in the germline V gene. CDR3 length equals 13 residues. V lost 0 bases, J lost 10 bases, and 10 bases lay in between. CDR3 region: CAISESLTYEQFF. The CDR3 DNA is TGTGCCATCAGTGAGTCGTTAACGTACGAGCAGTTCTTC.

The chain joins TRBV28 to TRBJ2-1; D not certain. The ends were cut back, 5 bases at V and 8 bases at J, with 10 bases in the middle. Germline V CDR1 and CDR2: MDHEN, SYDVKM. The CDR3 extends over 12 amino acids. Here the CDR3 DNA reads TGTGCCAGCAGTATCCGACTGTATGAGCAGTTCTTC. This codes for CASSIRLYEQFF. The complete variable domain, with remaining parts taken from reference TRBV28 and TRBJ2-1, reads DVKVTQSSRYLVKRTGEKVFLECVQDMDHENMFWYRQDPGLGLRLIYFSYDVKMKEKGDIPEGYSVSREKKERFSLILESASTNQTSMYLCASSIRLYEQFFGPGTRLTVL.

This clonotype appeared once. The chain recombines TRBV25-1 with TRBJ2-5; D gene ambiguous. The CDR3 has 15 residues. Germline values: CDR1 MGHDK, CDR2 SYGVNS. The V and J ends lost 2 bases and 4 bases respectively, with 14 bases between them. The chain's CDR3 is CASSETQVVGETQYF. CDR3 DNA: TGTGCCAGCAGTGAAACTCAAGTGGTTGGAGAGACCCAGTACTTC.

This chain links TRBV6-5 with TRBJ2-5; no clear D. This CDR3 spans 13 amino acids. The germline V gene encodes CDR1 MNHEY and CDR2 SVGAGI. The V end was cut by 5 bases, the J end by 0 bases, with 7 bases between. CDR3 in DNA: TGTGCCAGCAGTCACGGAGACCAAGAGACCCAGTACTTC. Translated: CASSHGDQETQYF.

The chain has TRBV9 and TRBJ2-7, with TRBD1 matching over 8 bases. The CDR3 consists of 14 residues. CDR1 is SGDLS, CDR2 YYNGEE, per germline. The trim removed 4 bases at V and 3 bases at J, leaving 6 bases unmatched. The CDR3 reads CASSPTGADYEQYF. CDR3 DNA sequence: TGTGCCAGCAGCCCGACAGGGGCGGACTACGAGCAGTACTTC.

J is TRBJ2-1 and V is TRBV12-3 or TRBV12-4; 9 nucleotides agree with TRBD2. With V trimmed by 5 bases and J by 9 bases, 14 bases remained unmatched. The CDR3 extends over 16 amino acids. This CDR3 is CASSLPAGTSMGEQFF. As DNA, the CDR3 is TGTGCCAGCAGTCTCCCCGCCGGGACTAGCATGGGTGAGCAGTTCTTC.

This clonotype occurred a few times. The genes are TRBV28 and TRBJ2-3; D possibly corresponds to TRBD2 (7 bases). CDR3 length: 14 residues. V was shortened by 7 bases and J by 6 bases, with 17 bases between the two germline ends. Germline CDR1 and CDR2: MDHEN and SYDVKM. The CDR3 loop reads CASIPWGGRDTQYF. The CDR3 DNA follows: TGTGCCAGCATTCCTTGGGGGGGCAGGGATACGCAGTATTTT.

This clonotype was seen more than once but under ten times. The chain carries TRBV20-1 and TRBJ1-1, with a weak D call TRBD1 (5 bases). Per the germline V gene, CDR1 is DFQATT and CDR2 is SNEGSKA (reference sequence). This CDR3 spans 16 amino acids. Deletions cut 3 bases from V and 3 bases from J, with 20 bases between. CDR3 region: CSASHTGAGRDTEAFF. The DNA of the CDR3 is TGCAGTGCTAGCCATACAGGAGCGGGCCGGGACACTGAAGCTTTCTTT.

In this sample, this clonotype turned up a few times. The chain combines TRBV20-1 with TRBJ2-7; no clear D. CDR1 is DFQATT, CDR2 SNEGSKA, per germline (reference sequence). V was clipped by 3 bases and J by 0 bases, with 18 bases between them. This CDR3 is 16 amino acids long. In nucleotides, the CDR3 is TGCAGTGCTAGTTCGGGCCGACTTAGGAGCTCCTACGAGCAGTACTTC. It encodes CSASSGRLRSSYEQYF.

The chain recombines TRBV29-1 with TRBJ2-7; a possible D gene is TRBD2 (5 bases). The V and J ends lost 7 bases and 7 bases respectively, with 23 bases between them. The length of the CDR3 is 14 residues. Germline V lookup: CDR1 SQVTM, CDR2 ANQGSEA. In DNA, the CDR3 is TGCAGCGCTGTGGAAGCGGCCCCCCCCCGGGAGCAGTACTTC. Protein sequence: CSAVEAAPPREQYF.